This TCR beta chain comes out of a study of blood T cell repertoires in COVID-19. As handled by the study authors: Using reference gene primer amplification, nucleated cell counts were estimated. The repertoire was sequenced with immunoSEQ multiplex PCR; TCRdb's copy has only in-frame clones and lacks some. That table supplies the V and J calls and clone size; D and trimming were determined from the DNA. The sample contains about 300,000 clones, around 85% of which appear only once. The ends were cut back, 2 bases at V and 7 bases at J, with 9 bases in the middle. CDR3 length: 13 residues. Germline assignment: CDR1 SGHTA and CDR2 FQGTGA.

This clonotype was sampled from a human donor with COVID-19, enrolled during active disease. The donor label of this sample is uncertain. This rearrangement joins TRBV7-3 to TRBJ2-1, with D possibly matching TRBD2 (5 bases). The sample consisted of peripheral blood. CDR3 in DNA: TGTGCCAGCAGCTTAGCGCGGGTAAATGAGCAGTTCTTC. Translation: CASSLARVNEQFF.